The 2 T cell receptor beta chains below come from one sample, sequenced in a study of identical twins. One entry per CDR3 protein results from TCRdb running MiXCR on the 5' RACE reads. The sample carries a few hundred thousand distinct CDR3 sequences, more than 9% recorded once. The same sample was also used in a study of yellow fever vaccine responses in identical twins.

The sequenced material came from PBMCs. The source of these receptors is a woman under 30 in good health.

The CDR3 DNA follows: TGTGCCAGCAGTTTATCGCAGCCGGGGTACTCCTACGAGCAGTACTTC. This codes for CASSLSQPGYSYEQYF. The chain combines TRBV27 with TRBJ2-7; the D gene is possibly TRBD2 (5 bases). The germline V and J ends were trimmed by 0 bases and 0 bases, with 12 bases remaining between them. Germline CDR1 MNHEY, CDR2 SMNVEV (reference sequence). This CDR3 spans 16 amino acids.

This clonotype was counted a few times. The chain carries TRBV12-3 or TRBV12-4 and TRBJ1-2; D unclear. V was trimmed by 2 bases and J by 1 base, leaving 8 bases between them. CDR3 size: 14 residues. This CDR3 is CASSLRQRNYGYTF. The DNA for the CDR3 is TGTGCCAGCAGTTTACGGCAGCGTAACTATGGCTACACCTTC.